The T cell receptor beta chain under discussion was sequenced for a study of blood T cell repertoires in COVID-19. Study summary: Some COVID-19 samples were acute and others convalescent; all came from the United States, Italy and Spain. PBMCs, B-cell-depleted T cells, or T cells provided the cDNA or gDNA that made up the material.

In the original workflow: Estimation of nucleated cell counts was performed using reference gene primer amplification. TCRdb's copy holds only in-frame clones and misses some; the assay was immunoSEQ multiplex PCR. That table furnishes V, J and clone size, whereas the DNA furnished D and trimming. The table has hundreds of thousands of clones, 86% seen once; the top ten hold approximately 1.5%. The CDR3 is 15 amino acids. Germline CDR1 SGHAT, CDR2 FQNNGV. V was trimmed by 1 base and J by 3 bases, leaving 12 bases between them. This clone was observed a few times. This chain uses TRBV11-2 with TRBJ1-1; D is unclear. Sequenced sample: peripheral blood. This clonotype originated in a woman in her twenties or thirties with active or convalescent COVID-19. The CDR3: CASSLADTVYTEAFF. In DNA, the CDR3 is TGTGCCAGCAGCTTAGCCGATACAGTATACACTGAAGCTTTCTTT.